These 17 T cell receptor beta chains originate from one sample sequenced in a study of blood T cell repertoires in COVID-19. The data were produced by immunoSEQ multiplex PCR, yet TCRdb's version contains in-frame clones alone and is incomplete. This sample has 200,000 or so clones, with approximately 87% found just once. Sequenced sample: peripheral blood. The receptors originated from a woman between 50 and 59 years old with acute or convalescent COVID-19.

This chain joins TRBV11-3 and TRBJ1-2; 7 bases are a match to TRBD1. The CDR3 extends over 13 amino acids. Germline V lookup: CDR1 SGHNT, CDR2 YENEEA. Unmatched junction bases numbered 7, after V lost 5 bases and J lost 7 bases. CDR3 nucleotide sequence: TGTGCCAGCAGCACTGACAGGGAATCTGGCTACACCTTC. It translates to CASSTDRESGYTF.

The V call is TRBV19, the J call TRBJ2-1; D possibly corresponds to TRBD2 (6 bases). Trimming removed 3 bases from V and 10 bases from J, with 10 bases in between. The CDR3 length is 12 residues. Per the germline V gene, CDR1 is LNHDA and CDR2 is SQIVND (reference sequence). CDR3 residues: CASSIGGKEQFF. The CDR3 coding sequence is TGTGCCAGTAGTATTGGCGGGAAGGAGCAGTTCTTC. The complete variable domain, with remaining parts taken from reference TRBV19 and TRBJ2-1, reads DGGITQSPKYLFRKEGQNVTLSCEQNLNHDAMYWYRQDPGQGLRLIYYSQIVNDFQKGDIAEGYSVSREKKESFPLTVTSAQKNPTAFYLCASSIGGKEQFFGPGTRLTVL.

This clone was found a few times. The chain joins TRBV7-2 to TRBJ2-5, with D maybe TRBD2 (5 bases). Trimming left V 6 bases short and J 6 bases short, with 20 bases between. This CDR3 contains 15 residues. Germline V gene lookup returns CDR1 SGHTA and CDR2 FQGNSA. CDR3 nucleotide sequence: TGTGCCAGCAGTCCCAGCGGCGACGGCTGGCAGACCCAGTACTTC. This codes for CASSPSGDGWQTQYF.

The rearrangement uses TRBV7-9 and TRBJ2-7; 12 positions match TRBD2. Germline CDR1 is SEHNR and CDR2 is FQNEAQ (reference sequence). The CDR3 runs 14 residues. After removal of 5 bases from V and 4 bases from J, the junction contained 3 bases not matched to a gene. CDR3 in amino acids: CASSHGLAGYEQYF. The DNA of the CDR3 is TGTGCCAGCAGCCACGGACTAGCGGGGTACGAGCAGTACTTC.

This chain links TRBV7-2 with TRBJ2-7, with a weak D call TRBD2 (6 bases). The CDR3 runs to 17 residues. V was clipped by 2 bases and J by 0 bases, with 17 bases between them. The germline gives CDR1 SGHTA, CDR2 FQGNSA. This CDR3 is CASSLSGGTQPSYEQYF. CDR3 DNA: TGTGCCAGCAGCTTAAGTGGAGGGACCCAGCCCTCCTACGAGCAGTACTTC.

The chain carries TRBV10-3 and TRBJ1-1; maybe TRBD1 (5 bases). Trimming removed 10 bases from V and 3 bases from J, with 12 bases in between. The CDR3 loop spans 12 amino acids. Per germline, CDR1 ENHRY and CDR2 SYGVKD. CDR3 amino acids: CASTGLDTEAFF. The CDR3 coding sequence is TGTGCCAGCACAGGTCTAGACACTGAAGCTTTCTTT.

This clone has only a few counts. The V and J genes are TRBV30 and TRBJ1-3; D uncertain. The CDR3 runs 13 residues. Germline CDR1 and CDR2: GTSNPN and SVGIG (reference sequence). Trimming cost V 3 bases and J 2 bases, with 8 bases left between them. CDR3 sequence: CAWRRGAGNTIYF. As DNA, the CDR3 is TGTGCCTGGAGACGCGGGGCTGGAAACACCATATATTTT.

V is TRBV6-5 and J is TRBJ2-7; 9 nucleotides align to TRBD1. V lost 2 bases to trimming and J lost 7 bases; unmatched junction nucleotides: 3. The CDR3 is 13 amino acids. Germline V CDR1 and CDR2: MNHEY, SVGAGI. The CDR3 nucleotides are TGTGCCAGCAGTTACGGGACAGGGCGGGAGCAGTACTTC. This codes for CASSYGTGREQYF.

The V gene is TRBV5-4, the J gene TRBJ1-1, with TRBD1 matching 7 bases. This CDR3 region has 13 residues. The germline V gene has CDR1 SGHNT and CDR2 YYREEE (reference sequence). Trimming cost V 3 bases and J 1 base; bases outside gene matches: 0. The CDR3 loop is CASSYRGNTEAFF. For the CDR3, the DNA is TGTGCCAGCAGCTACAGGGGGAACACTGAAGCTTTCTTT.

The gene calls are TRBV6-6 and TRBJ1-5; D gene ambiguous. The length of the CDR3 is 15 residues. Germline V gene lookup returns CDR1 MNHNY and CDR2 SVGAGI (reference sequence). Trimming left V 6 bases short and J 1 base short, with 13 bases between. The CDR3 nucleotides read TGTGCCAGCAGCACGCCGGGTGTCAGCAATCAGCCCCAGCATTTT. Amino acid sequence: CASSTPGVSNQPQHF.

The V and J genes are TRBV5-6 and TRBJ2-7, with TRBD2 identical over 14 bases. The junction had 8 bases not matched to a gene; V was cut back by 4 bases and J by 8 bases. The CDR3 covers 15 residues. CDR1 SGHDT and CDR2 YYEEEE come from the germline V gene. The CDR3 protein is CASSLGLAGVVKQYF. The CDR3 DNA sequence: TGTGCCAGCAGCCTGGGACTAGCGGGAGTCGTTAAGCAGTACTTC.

V is TRBV5-1 and J is TRBJ2-1, with 7 bases matching TRBD2. Germline V gene data show CDR1 as SGHRS and CDR2 as YFSETQ. The CDR3 is 16 residues long. The trim removed 9 bases at V and 9 bases at J, leaving 21 bases unmatched. CDR3 sequence: CATKSIAGSSSGEQFF. The CDR3 DNA reads TGCGCCACCAAGAGTATAGCGGGCTCTTCCTCCGGTGAGCAGTTCTTC.

The CDR3 nucleotides are TGTGCCAGCAGTTACAAGACTAGCGGTAGCACAGATACGCAGTATTTT. This sequence encodes CASSYKTSGSTDTQYF. V is TRBV6-2 or TRBV6-3 and J is TRBJ2-3, with 9 bases identical to TRBD2. Germline CDR1 and CDR2: MNHEY and SVGEGT. After removal of 2 bases from V and 0 bases from J, the junction contained 3 bases not matched to a gene. The CDR3 runs 16 residues.

This clone is a singleton in its sample. The sample has other DNA sequences that encode this CDR3 too. V is TRBV7-2 and J is TRBJ1-5, with D possibly being TRBD1 (6 bases). The germline CDR1 and CDR2 sequences are SGHTA and FQGNSA. The CDR3 consists of 13 residues. The V gene lost 5 bases and the J gene lost 6 bases, with 11 bases spanning the gap. The CDR3 protein is CASSPDRFQPQHF. The CDR3 coding sequence is TGTGCCAGCAGCCCCGACAGGTTTCAGCCCCAGCATTTT.

The chain has TRBV27 and TRBJ2-1; unclear D gene. The CDR3 contains 16 residues. In germline, CDR1 is MNHEY, CDR2 SMNVEV (reference sequence). Deletions cut 7 bases from V and 1 base from J, with 17 bases between. The CDR3 is CASKFLGEESYNEQFF. DNA for the CDR3: TGTGCCAGCAAATTCCTTGGAGAGGAGTCCTACAATGAGCAGTTCTTC.

This clone was observed once. The J gene is TRBJ2-1, the V gene TRBV19, with D maybe TRBD1 (7 bases). Trimming pared 5 bases from V and 11 bases from J, leaving 22 bases between. CDR3 length: 15 residues. Germline CDR1 and CDR2: LNHDA and SQIVND (reference sequence). The CDR3 region is CASSSGGLGRPQQFF. Written as DNA, the CDR3 is TGTGCCAGTAGTTCAGGGGGGCTGGGGAGGCCCCAGCAGTTCTTC.

The chain joins TRBV2 to TRBJ1-1, with 9 bases identical to TRBD1. The CDR3 sequence is 15 residues long. J was trimmed by 2 bases and V by 9 bases; bases with no gene match: 10. Germline V gene lookup returns CDR1 SNHLY and CDR2 FYNNEI. CDR3 sequence reads: CASTGTGNTNTEAFF. CDR3 DNA sequence: TGTGCCAGTACCGGGACAGGGAACACTAACACTGAAGCTTTCTTT.